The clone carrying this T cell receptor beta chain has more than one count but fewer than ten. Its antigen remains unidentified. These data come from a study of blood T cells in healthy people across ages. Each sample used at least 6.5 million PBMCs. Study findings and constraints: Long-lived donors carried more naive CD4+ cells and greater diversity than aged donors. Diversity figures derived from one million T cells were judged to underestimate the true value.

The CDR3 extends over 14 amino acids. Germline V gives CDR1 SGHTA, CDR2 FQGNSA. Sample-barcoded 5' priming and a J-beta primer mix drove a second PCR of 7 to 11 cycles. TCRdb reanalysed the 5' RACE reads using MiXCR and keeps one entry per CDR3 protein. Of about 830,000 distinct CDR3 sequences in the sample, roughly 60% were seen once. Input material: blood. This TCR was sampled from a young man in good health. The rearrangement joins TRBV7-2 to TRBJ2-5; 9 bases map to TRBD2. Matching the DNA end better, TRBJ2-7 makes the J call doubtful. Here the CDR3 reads CANTFSGSGYEQYF. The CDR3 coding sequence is TGTGCCAACACCTTTAGCGGGAGTGGGTACGAGCAGTACTTC.